Each of the 7 T cell receptor beta chains below was sequenced from the same sample in a study of blood T cell repertoires in COVID-19. Produced via immunoSEQ multiplex PCR; TCRdb's table is partial and in-frame only. Found here are 450,000 or so clones, around 90% of them singletons; the top ten hold about 0.6%. Source material: PBMCs or T cells enriched from blood (not recorded which). These receptors all stem from a man in his late teens or twenties who had recovered from COVID-19.

This clone was seen a single time. The V and J genes are TRBV29-1 and TRBJ1-2, with 7 positions matching TRBD1. This CDR3 is 13 amino acids long. V was clipped by 7 bases and J by 1 base; unmatched bases: 6. The germline V gene has CDR1 SQVTM and CDR2 ANQGSEA. CDR3 region: CSAGDSSNYGYTF. The CDR3 nucleotides read TGCAGCGCAGGGGACAGCAGTAACTATGGCTACACCTTC. Drawing the rest from reference TRBV29-1 and TRBJ1-2, the complete variable domain is SAVISQKPSRDICQRGTSLTIQCQVDSQVTMMFWYRQQPGQSLTLIATANQGSEATYESGFVIDKFPISRPNLTFSTLTVSNMSPEDSSIYLCSAGDSSNYGYTFGSGTRLTVV.

The genes are TRBV28 and TRBJ2-1; D might be TRBD2 (7 bases). The V end lost 7 bases, the J end lost 4 bases, and 17 bases lay between the germline ends. The length of the CDR3 is 15 residues. Germline values: CDR1 MDHEN, CDR2 SYDVKM. CDR3 in amino acids: CASTGRGLVYNEQFF. The CDR3 coding sequence is TGTGCCAGCACCGGGCGGGGGCTCGTATACAATGAGCAGTTCTTC.

In this sample, this clone turned up many times. This rearrangement joins TRBV5-1 to TRBJ1-3; no definite D call. Germline V gives CDR1 SGHRS, CDR2 YFSETQ. This CDR3 contains 15 residues. The V gene lost 0 bases and the J gene lost 0 bases, with 7 bases spanning the gap. CDR3 residues: CASSLEQFSGNTIYF. The CDR3 DNA is TGCGCCAGCAGCTTGGAACAGTTCTCTGGAAACACCATATATTTT.

The chain combines TRBV7-2 with TRBJ2-4; perhaps TRBD2 as D (6 bases). The germline V and J ends were trimmed by 6 bases and 6 bases, with 21 bases remaining between them. The germline V gene has CDR1 SGHTA and CDR2 FQGNSA. The CDR3 is made up of 16 amino acids. CDR3 in DNA: TGTGCCAGCAGTCCTACCGGGACGCGGCGGGGAAACATTCAGTACTTC. It translates to CASSPTGTRRGNIQYF.

The chain uses TRBV28 and TRBJ2-3; 11 bases align to TRBD2. With 4 bases clipped from V and 2 bases from J, the junction kept 5 bases outside the gene matches. Per germline, CDR1 MDHEN and CDR2 SYDVKM. This CDR3 is built from 16 residues. This CDR3 is CASSSNSGRATDTQYF. The CDR3 coding sequence is TGTGCCAGCAGTTCAAATAGCGGGAGGGCCACAGATACGCAGTATTTT.

The chain uses TRBV7-8 and TRBJ2-1; D is uncertain. Germline V gene lookup returns CDR1 SGHVS and CDR2 FQNEAQ. Trimming removed 5 bases at V and 9 bases at J, with 11 bases between. The CDR3 loop spans 12 amino acids. CDR3 bases: TGTGCCAGCAGCCCGAGTAATCTTGAGCAGTTCTTC. Residues: CASSPSNLEQFF.

Comments on this clone: The same CDR3 arises from other DNA sequences in this sample as well. The V gene is TRBV5-1, the J gene TRBJ2-5; 7 nucleotides match TRBD2. Losses at the gene ends were 5 bases for V and 1 base for J; bases not matched to a gene: 5. The germline CDR1 and CDR2 sequences are SGHRS and YFSETQ. The CDR3 runs 14 residues. Here the CDR3 DNA reads TGCGCCAGCAGTCCAAGCGGGGCCCAAGAGACCCAGTACTTC. It translates to CASSPSGAQETQYF.